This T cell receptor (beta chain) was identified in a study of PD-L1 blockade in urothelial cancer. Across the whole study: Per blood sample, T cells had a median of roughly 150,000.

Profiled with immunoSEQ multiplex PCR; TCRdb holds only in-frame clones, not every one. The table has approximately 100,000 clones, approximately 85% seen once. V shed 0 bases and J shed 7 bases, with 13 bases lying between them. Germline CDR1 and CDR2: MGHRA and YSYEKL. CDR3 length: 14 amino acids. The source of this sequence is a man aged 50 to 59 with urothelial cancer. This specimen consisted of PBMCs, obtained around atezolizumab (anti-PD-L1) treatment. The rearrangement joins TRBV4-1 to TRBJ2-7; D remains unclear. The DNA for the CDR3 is TGCGCCAGCAGCCAAGATGATACAGCACCTGAGCAGTACTTC. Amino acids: CASSQDDTAPEQYF.